Here is one T cell receptor (beta chain) with its context. Its antigen is currently not known. Base qualities were left out, and no much larger clone turns up one base away. The data derive from a study of cytomegalovirus exposure and HLA in healthy donors (TCRdb year 2017). Some background on the complete study: According to an earlier analysis of 450 to 650 of the donors, 200 million or so T cells yielded 117 million unique TCR beta sequences and about 300 Gb of sequence data. An early release covering roughly 640 HLA-typed donors comprised about 300 gigabases of sequencing data and roughly 86 million unique TCR sequences. Of the roughly 400 genotyped donors, more than 75% were placed in the genetic ancestry cluster associated with self-reported Caucasian donors. The study aimed to test whether signatures of past pathogen exposure could be identified by cataloging public T cell receptors. The T cell repertoires of some 670 subjects were profiled by immunosequencing and related to cytomegalovirus serostatus. A separate validation cohort of 100 to 150 different subjects was used in addition to the 666-subject first cohort. To predict cytomegalovirus infection status, the study combined high-throughput TCR immunosequencing, statistical association of individual TCRs with disease status, and machine learning. A later analysis re-analyzed previously published TCR beta repertoires from 550 to 700 donors and added high-resolution HLA genotyping to study TCR occurrence patterns. In the later analysis, no new phenotypic data were used to find candidate immune exposures; instead, reliance was placed on TCR beta sequences and their occurrence across donors. In an earlier analysis of around 540 of the donors, high-throughput TCR beta sequencing was used to judge whether each TCR beta V gene segment behaved as functional or pseudogenic. Donor age, sex, ethnicity and CMV serostatus were compiled alongside the repertoire data. In a later genetic analysis, genome-wide SNP genotypes for about three fifths of the roughly 670 donors were used, and that subset was treated as a discovery cohort. Every repertoire in the discovery cohort had been generated on one and the same sequencing platform. Class I and class II HLA loci were covered by the typing at four-digit resolution. Typing coverage differed by locus: A, B, C, DRB1 and DQB1 were typed in about 629-640 donors, DQA1 in approximately 520, DPA1 in some 610, and DPB1 in around 490. About five DR-DQ haplotypes were treated as single units for association and clustering because of strong linkage in the cohort. Among some 400 genotyped donors of the cohort, an average of about 240,000 unique TCR beta nucleotide sequences were sequenced per donor, approximately 20% of them non-productive.

Summary of the overall study and its limitations: Most CMV-associated TCR beta chains appeared to be HLA-restricted in a later analysis, and the HLA associations seemed to be driven largely by CMV exposure. A cluster of highly shared sequence variants was judged likely to represent a technical artifact of the sequencing pipeline. The authors suggested that the approach could potentially be generalized to other disease states and immunological phenotypes. The 87-base-pair reads could not distinguish some IMGT-functional V segments, including TRBV6-2 and TRBV6-3, so those segments were excluded. Correlated functional status among segregating V segments might reflect linkage disequilibrium, but an unknown experimental factor could not be ruled out. Sequencing depth was assumed to be roughly uniform across donors in the presence/absence analyses, though that assumption may not hold. In a later analysis, HLA-associated TCR beta chains were found to be more clonally expanded and to have lower generation probabilities than equally common non-associated chains. The cohort was sequenced for TCR beta chains only, and without alpha or paired-chain data the features that could be detected were limited. Because HLA typing was missing for some donors at each locus, association tests included only the typed subset. In an earlier analysis of 450 to 750 of the donors, most TCR beta V segments appeared in productive rearrangements about 87% or about 30% of the time, broadly matching IMGT annotations. At a false discovery rate of 0.05, a later analysis linked about 17,000 TCR beta sequences to specific HLA alleles. Most TCR sequences were seen in very few donors, while some public TCRs were found in many individuals. Strong co-occurrence of HLA alleles, especially DR and DQ, made assigning TCR associations to individual alleles difficult. A further reported finding was that TCR beta sequences accurately predicted the HLA-A and HLA-B alleles for most subjects in the first cohort. A later genetic analysis associated a missense DCLRE1C variant with V-gene and J-gene trimming of TCR beta chains, and an independent cohort replicated the association. A later analysis found that TCR association rates varied across HLA loci, with DRB1 alleles showing the most associated TCRs and HLA-C alleles the fewest. A later genetic analysis reported fewer N-insertions in productive TCRs among donors in an Asian-associated ancestry cluster than the roughly 720-donor mean. The classifier was reported to diagnose cytomegalovirus status with high specificity and sensitivity in both the original cohort and the validation cohort. The study listed 170 or so TCR beta chains as associated with cytomegalovirus. In vitro tests confirmed that a few of the cytomegalovirus-associated TCR beta chains recognize cytomegalovirus antigens. The only immune exposure information available for the cohort was CMV serostatus. Because counts were too low, 15 to 20 rarely observed V segments, including chromosome 9 orphons, were excluded from the earlier analysis of some 590 of the donors. Several of the top co-occurrence clusters appeared to be linked to parvovirus B19, influenza, CMV and Epstein-Barr virus, according to a later analysis.

The cohort comprised under 700 healthy bone marrow donors. At the time of sampling, all cohort members were nominally healthy, though unrecorded immune exposures were likely present. The donor was CMV seronegative and was included in the group of around 320 seronegative cohort members. Every donor gave a peripheral blood sample, and the peripheral blood mononuclear cells from that sample were used for TCR beta sequencing. Genomic DNA was extracted from the blood cell samples with the Qiagen DNeasy Blood Extraction Kit. From the cysteine up to the phenylalanine, the CDR3 has a length of 10 residues. The read is trimmed to its CDR3 DNA, 30 bases read in frame from base 1. V and J lose 3 bases and 7 bases, and a span of 3 bases separates them. CDR1 and CDR2, looked up from the germline V gene (reference sequence), are DFQATT and SNEGSKA. To prepare the library, the immunoSEQ multiplex PCR assay was applied. For the multiplex PCR, a mixture combining 60 forward primers for TCR Vbeta segments and 13 reverse primers for TCR Jbeta segments was used. The CDR3 region of rearranged TCR beta genes was amplified from genomic DNA by a multiplex PCR assay. The amplified TCR beta libraries were sequenced on the Illumina HiSeq System as 87-base-pair reads. Per the authors' processing: In a later analysis, around 80 million unique TCR beta chains were counted across the roughly 610 repertoires, and around 10 million of these chains were shared by at least two donors. To remove PCR and sequencing errors, raw reads were error-corrected and collapsed into unique sequences using a nearest-neighbor algorithm that merged closely related sequences. Alignment of CDR3 sequences to IMGT reference sequences was used to assign V, D and J gene segments. For a sequence to be retained, a match of at least six nucleotides was required to both a V gene segment and a J gene segment. Rearrangements were classified as productive when the CDR3 lacked stop codons and remained in frame with V and J, and all other rearrangements were classified as non-productive. Following IMGT convention, CDR3 was defined as the stretch from the second conserved V-encoded cysteine to the conserved J-encoded phenylalanine. Sequences without an unambiguous match to a single V gene segment were excluded from the earlier analysis of about 640 of the donors. In an earlier analysis of several hundred of the donors, V segments were called functional above 56.7% productive rearrangements and were called segregating when the between-donor standard deviation exceeded 5%. A statistical classification framework was built to diagnose cytomegalovirus status from the catalog of TCR beta chain sequences. A later analysis assigned V and J genes by comparing TCR nucleotide sequences with IMGT/GENE-DB human TR gene sequences. The TCRdist pipeline was used in a later analysis to assign CDR3 sequences and most-parsimonious VDJ recombination scenarios. In a later analysis, each TCR beta chain was defined by its CDR3 amino acid sequence together with its V-gene family, and reads lacking a unique V-gene family were excluded. A later analysis removed 600 or so highly shared, low-generation-probability nucleotide sequences to deal with suspected cross-contamination and a sequencing artifact. For each public chain, a later analysis derived a clonal expansion index from normalized ranks of inferred template counts within each repertoire. A later analysis computed generation probabilities with a VDJ recombination model fitted to out-of-frame rearrangements, and checked the results against IGoR. In a later analysis, TCR-TCR, TCR-HLA and TCR-CMV co-occurrence was scored with hypergeometric tests, and a repertoire-size bias correction was applied to TCR pairs. False discovery rates were estimated in a later analysis by permuting HLA or CMV assignments 20 times. A later analysis grouped co-occurring TCRs with DBSCAN, adding TCRdist sequence similarity when clustering within HLA-allele-positive subsets. Repertoires with fewer than 30,000 or more than 120,000 public chains, plus five repertoires with anomalous nucleotide sharing, were excluded from co-occurrence clustering. TCRdb obtained this table from immuneACCESS and retained in-frame rearrangements with V and J assigned. These tables miss some clones; where compared with another copy, unresolved V genes account for less than half of the shortfall, and the remainder is unexplained. D and trimming come from the DNA, and the V and J calls and clone size come from that table. The sample includes 180,000 or so clones, with 82% observed a single time. The ten largest clonotypes hold approximately 1.5% of the sample.

The chain is encoded by TRBV20-1 joined to TRBJ2-2; the D gene cannot be named for sure. This TCR was sampled from a man in his forties in good health and CMV-seronegative. The sequencing sample was made of PBMCs. The CDR3 corresponds to CSASHGELFF. The bases read TGCAGTGCTAGTCACGGGGAGCTGTTTTTT.